The rows below give T cell receptor beta chains drawn from one sample of a study of OX40 agonist ivuxolimab in advanced cancers. Profiling relied on immunoSEQ multiplex PCR, and the TCRdb table lists in-frame clones only, not all of them. The sample lists about 79,000 clones; less than 95% were seen once. The sequencing used CD4+ or CD8+ T cells sorted from blood, collected in a trial of the OX40 agonist ivuxolimab. The receptors here all came from an adult with an advanced solid tumor such as melanoma, head and neck, liver or kidney cancer. Each CDR3 is given with its conserved first and last residue. D genes are given only for firm matches. Rows may omit the clone size; those that give it use once, few, many or a size class.

CDR3nt: TGTGCCAGTAGTTTCCAACAGGGGGGCTACACCTTC
CDR3aa: CASSFQQGGYTF
d_gene: TRBD1
abundance: NA
j_gene: TRBJ1-2
v_gene: TRBV19

CDR3nt: TGCGCCAGCAGCTTTACAGTGGGCCAAGAGACCCAGTACTTC
CDR3aa: CASSFTVGQETQYF
d_gene: NA
abundance: NA
j_gene: TRBJ2-5
v_gene: TRBV5-1

CDR3nt: TGTGCCAGCAGCGGTAATCGCGAGCGGGGTGAAAAACTGTTTTTT
CDR3aa: CASSGNRERGEKLFF
d_gene: NA
abundance: NA
j_gene: TRBJ1-4
v_gene: TRBV9

CDR3nt: TGCGCCAGCAGCCAAGAAATTCGATCACCCCTCCACTTT
CDR3aa: CASSQEIRSPLHF
d_gene: NA
abundance: few
j_gene: TRBJ1-6
v_gene: TRBV4-1

CDR3nt: TGTGCCAGCAGCTTAGGGGGACAGGGAGCGGCTCAGCCCCAGCATTTT
CDR3aa: CASSLGGQGAAQPQHF
d_gene: TRBD1
abundance: few
j_gene: TRBJ1-5
v_gene: TRBV13

CDR3nt: TGTGCCAGCAGCCCAGGAGGGAGCCCCTACGAGCAGTACTTC
CDR3aa: CASSPGGSPYEQYF
d_gene: NA
abundance: NA
j_gene: TRBJ2-7
v_gene: TRBV9

CDR3nt: TGTGCCAGCAGCGTCATCGGGGAAACCTACGAGCAGTACTTC
CDR3aa: CASSVIGETYEQYF
d_gene: NA
abundance: NA
j_gene: TRBJ2-7
v_gene: TRBV9

CDR3nt: TGTGCCAGCAGCTTGACAGGGGTAGAAGGCTACACCTTC
CDR3aa: CASSLTGVEGYTF
d_gene: TRBD1
abundance: NA
j_gene: TRBJ1-2
v_gene: TRBV5-8

CDR3nt: TGTGCCAGTAGTATGGGACCTAGGGGCAATCAGCCCCAGCATTTT
CDR3aa: CASSMGPRGNQPQHF
d_gene: NA
abundance: once
j_gene: TRBJ1-5
v_gene: TRBV19

CDR3nt: TGTGCCAGCTCAATCGGGACTAGCGGGGGCTACGAGCAGTACTTC
CDR3aa: CASSIGTSGGYEQYF
d_gene: TRBD2
abundance: NA
j_gene: TRBJ2-7
v_gene: TRBV18

CDR3nt: TGTGCCAGCAGCGTAGTACTAGCGGGGGTGCATGAGCAGTTCTTC
CDR3aa: CASSVVLAGVHEQFF
d_gene: TRBD2
abundance: NA
j_gene: TRBJ2-1
v_gene: TRBV9

CDR3nt: TGTGCCAGCAGCCCGTCGGAGGTTGAGGGCTCAAGCTATGGCTACACCTTC
CDR3aa: CASSPSEVEGSSYGYTF
d_gene: NA
abundance: NA
j_gene: TRBJ1-2
v_gene: TRBV7-6

CDR3nt: TGTGCCAGCTCCCCGGGACAGGGGGGGTCGACAGATACGCAGTATTTT
CDR3aa: CASSPGQGGSTDTQYF
d_gene: TRBD1
abundance: NA
j_gene: TRBJ2-3
v_gene: TRBV18

CDR3nt: TGTGCCATCGGTCCGGGGGGTCAAGAGACCCAGTACTTC
CDR3aa: CAIGPGGQETQYF
d_gene: TRBD2
abundance: NA
j_gene: TRBJ2-5
v_gene: TRBV10-3

CDR3nt: TGTGCCAGCAGCTTGGGCAATGAGCAGTTCTTC
CDR3aa: CASSLGNEQFF
d_gene: NA
abundance: NA
j_gene: TRBJ2-1
v_gene: TRBV7-2

CDR3nt: TGTGCCAGTAGTATAGCAGGGAGCAACGAGCAGTACTTC
CDR3aa: CASSIAGSNEQYF
d_gene: NA
abundance: NA
j_gene: TRBJ2-7
v_gene: TRBV19

CDR3nt: TGTGCCAGCAGCACAACACAGGGGGAGGATGAGCAGTTCTTC
CDR3aa: CASSTTQGEDEQFF
d_gene: TRBD1
abundance: NA
j_gene: TRBJ2-1
v_gene: TRBV7-6

CDR3nt: TGCGCCAGCAGCCAAGCGGGACTTGGGGATGAAAAACTGTTTTTT
CDR3aa: CASSQAGLGDEKLFF
d_gene: NA
abundance: NA
j_gene: TRBJ1-4
v_gene: TRBV4-3

CDR3nt: TGTGCCAGCAGCTTCCGACTAGCGGGGGCCGGGTACCAAGAGACCCAGTACTTC
CDR3aa: CASSFRLAGAGYQETQYF
d_gene: TRBD2
abundance: NA
j_gene: TRBJ2-5
v_gene: TRBV7-8

CDR3nt: TGCGCCAGCAGCCAAGCAGGGGAGCACTATGGCTACACCTTC
CDR3aa: CASSQAGEHYGYTF
d_gene: NA
abundance: NA
j_gene: TRBJ1-2
v_gene: TRBV4-3

CDR3nt: TGTGCCAGCTCACCCGCGGAGACGATCTACAATGAGCAGTTCTTC
CDR3aa: CASSPAETIYNEQFF
d_gene: NA
abundance: NA
j_gene: TRBJ2-1
v_gene: TRBV18

CDR3nt: TGTGCCAGCAGTGAATGGGGACTAGCGGTTAGCACAGATACGCAGTATTTT
CDR3aa: CASSEWGLAVSTDTQYF
d_gene: TRBD2
abundance: NA
j_gene: TRBJ2-3
v_gene: TRBV6-1

CDR3nt: TGTGCCAGCAGTCCAGACAGGTTCAACACCGGGGAGCTGTTTTTT
CDR3aa: CASSPDRFNTGELFF
d_gene: NA
abundance: NA
j_gene: TRBJ2-2
v_gene: TRBV25-1

CDR3nt: TGTGCCAGCAGCTGGGGCGTCAGCAATCAGCCCCAGCATTTT
CDR3aa: CASSWGVSNQPQHF
d_gene: NA
abundance: once
j_gene: TRBJ1-5
v_gene: TRBV5-5

CDR3nt: TGTGCCAGCAGCTCCCCCGCCCGTCGTAAGGGCTATGGCTACACCTTC
CDR3aa: CASSSPARRKGYGYTF
d_gene: NA
abundance: once
j_gene: TRBJ1-2
v_gene: TRBV11-2

CDR3nt: TGTGCCAGCAGCCCTGGGGGTGGTCAGCCCCAGCATTTT
CDR3aa: CASSPGGGQPQHF
d_gene: NA
abundance: NA
j_gene: TRBJ1-5
v_gene: TRBV11-2

CDR3nt: TGTGCCAGCAGTACCAGGGCTCTTGATGAAAAACTGTTTTTT
CDR3aa: CASSTRALDEKLFF
d_gene: NA
abundance: NA
j_gene: TRBJ1-4
v_gene: TRBV6-6

CDR3nt: TGTGCCAGCAGCTTGGGACTAGGAGGGGCAGATACGCAGTATTTT
CDR3aa: CASSLGLGGADTQYF
d_gene: TRBD2
abundance: NA
j_gene: TRBJ2-3
v_gene: TRBV13

CDR3nt: TGTGCCAGCAGCTTAGTAGGGGAGGCCTACAATGAGCAGTTCTTC
CDR3aa: CASSLVGEAYNEQFF
d_gene: NA
abundance: NA
j_gene: TRBJ2-1
v_gene: TRBV7-9

CDR3nt: TGTGCCAGCAGCTCCCGGGACGGCAACACCGGGGAGCTGTTTTTT
CDR3aa: CASSSRDGNTGELFF
d_gene: NA
abundance: NA
j_gene: TRBJ2-2
v_gene: TRBV11-3

CDR3nt: TGTGCCAGCAGCTTTGGGACTGGCCCTTCCTACGAGCAGTACTTC
CDR3aa: CASSFGTGPSYEQYF
d_gene: NA
abundance: NA
j_gene: TRBJ2-7
v_gene: TRBV11-3

CDR3nt: TGCGCCAGCAGCTTGTGGGAGCCTGGGGGAACTGAAGCTTTCTTT
CDR3aa: CASSLWEPGGTEAFF
d_gene: NA
abundance: NA
j_gene: TRBJ1-1
v_gene: TRBV5-1

CDR3nt: TGTGCCAGCAGCTTGACTCCCTACGAGCAGTACTTC
CDR3aa: CASSLTPYEQYF
d_gene: NA
abundance: NA
j_gene: TRBJ2-7
v_gene: TRBV11-2

CDR3nt: TGTGCCAGCAGCAATAGCGGGGATACATTGCAGTTCTTC
CDR3aa: CASSNSGDTLQFF
d_gene: TRBD2
abundance: NA
j_gene: TRBJ2-1
v_gene: TRBV6-5

CDR3nt: TGTGCCAGCAGCCTAGCGGGGCTCTCCTATGGCTACACCTTC
CDR3aa: CASSLAGLSYGYTF
d_gene: NA
abundance: NA
j_gene: TRBJ1-2
v_gene: TRBV14

CDR3nt: TGTGCCAGCAGTTCCCAGGGGACAAGCTCCTACGAGCAGTACTTC
CDR3aa: CASSSQGTSSYEQYF
d_gene: NA
abundance: NA
j_gene: TRBJ2-7
v_gene: TRBV6-6

CDR3nt: TGCAGCGTTGAAGAATCGGGAGGTCCCTACGAGCAGTACTTC
CDR3aa: CSVEESGGPYEQYF
d_gene: TRBD2
abundance: NA
j_gene: TRBJ2-7
v_gene: TRBV29-1

CDR3nt: TGTGCCAGCAGTTACGACCAGGGTACCCACGAGCAGTACTTC
CDR3aa: CASSYDQGTHEQYF
d_gene: NA
abundance: NA
j_gene: TRBJ2-7
v_gene: TRBV6-5

CDR3nt: TGTGCCAGCAGCTCGACAGGAACCTACGAGCAGTACTTC
CDR3aa: CASSSTGTYEQYF
d_gene: NA
abundance: NA
j_gene: TRBJ2-7
v_gene: TRBV7-9

CDR3nt: TGTGCCAGCAGCTATACAGGGGGCTGGGATGAGCAGTTCTTC
CDR3aa: CASSYTGGWDEQFF
d_gene: TRBD1
abundance: NA
j_gene: TRBJ2-1
v_gene: TRBV7-8

CDR3nt: TGTGCCAGCAGCCTTGGACTAGGTAGCGAGCAGTACTTC
CDR3aa: CASSLGLGSEQYF
d_gene: TRBD2
abundance: NA
j_gene: TRBJ2-7
v_gene: TRBV6-6

CDR3nt: TGCGCCAGCAGCCTACCCGGGACACCCGGGGAGCTGTTTTTT
CDR3aa: CASSLPGTPGELFF
d_gene: NA
abundance: NA
j_gene: TRBJ2-2
v_gene: TRBV4-1

CDR3nt: TGTGCCAGCAGCTTAGTGGGTGACAGGGAGAATTCACCCCTCCACTTT
CDR3aa: CASSLVGDRENSPLHF
d_gene: TRBD1
abundance: NA
j_gene: TRBJ1-6
v_gene: TRBV7-8

CDR3nt: TGCGCCAGCAGCCCCTCTGGACAGGGGGAATACGAGCAGTACTTC
CDR3aa: CASSPSGQGEYEQYF
d_gene: TRBD1
abundance: NA
j_gene: TRBJ2-7
v_gene: TRBV5-1

CDR3nt: TGTGCCAGCAGTTTATGGGGGATCGGGACAGGGAATGAAAAACTGTTTTTT
CDR3aa: CASSLWGIGTGNEKLFF
d_gene: TRBD1
abundance: NA
j_gene: TRBJ1-4
v_gene: TRBV28

CDR3nt: TGTGCCAGCAGATTAGGTACAGGGTTCGACCAGCCCCAGCATTTT
CDR3aa: CASRLGTGFDQPQHF
d_gene: NA
abundance: NA
j_gene: TRBJ1-5
v_gene: TRBV6-5

CDR3nt: TGTGCCAGCAGCTTAGCGCGAGACAGTCGGCCCGAGCAGTTCTTC
CDR3aa: CASSLARDSRPEQFF
d_gene: NA
abundance: NA
j_gene: TRBJ2-1
v_gene: TRBV7-8

CDR3nt: TGTGCCAGCAGCCACCCCTTAGATACGCAGTATTTT
CDR3aa: CASSHPLDTQYF
d_gene: NA
abundance: NA
j_gene: TRBJ2-3
v_gene: TRBV7-6

CDR3nt: TGTGCCAGCAGCTTGGGGGGGAGGATTAACGAAAAACTGTTTTTT
CDR3aa: CASSLGGRINEKLFF
d_gene: NA
abundance: NA
j_gene: TRBJ1-4
v_gene: TRBV5-6

CDR3nt: TGTGCCAGCAGCTTAGAGGGAAAAACGAACGAGCAGTACTTC
CDR3aa: CASSLEGKTNEQYF
d_gene: NA
abundance: NA
j_gene: TRBJ2-7
v_gene: TRBV11-3

CDR3nt: TGCGCCAGCAGCTTGCCCCCAGGGAAAAGTGCTAATGAAAAACTGTTTTTT
CDR3aa: CASSLPPGKSANEKLFF
d_gene: NA
abundance: NA
j_gene: TRBJ1-4
v_gene: TRBV5-1

CDR3nt: TGCGCCAGCAGCCAAGTTACAGACTACGAGCAGTACTTC
CDR3aa: CASSQVTDYEQYF
d_gene: NA
abundance: once
j_gene: TRBJ2-7
v_gene: TRBV4-1

CDR3nt: TGTGCCAGCAGCTTACGCGGGGTGGGGGACTATGGCTACACCTTC
CDR3aa: CASSLRGVGDYGYTF
d_gene: NA
abundance: NA
j_gene: TRBJ1-2
v_gene: TRBV13

CDR3nt: TGTGCCAGCAGCCTCCTCAGGACAGGGCCCGAAGATACGCAGTATTTT
CDR3aa: CASSLLRTGPEDTQYF
d_gene: TRBD1
abundance: NA
j_gene: TRBJ2-3
v_gene: TRBV11-2